Listed below are T cell receptor beta chains from one sample, sequenced in a study of cytomegalovirus exposure and HLA in healthy donors. Profiled with immunoSEQ multiplex PCR; TCRdb holds only in-frame clones, not every one. The sample gives about 120,000 clones, 60% to 85% of which show up once; 2.7% is in the top ten. Sequencing used PBMCs. These receptors all stem from a woman in her forties in good health and CMV-seropositive. CDR3s include the opening cysteine and the closing phenylalanine or tryptophan. The D gene is left open where the match is weak. Clone size is not always given. Where it is, it says once, few, many or a class for expanded clones.

clone_size j_call v_call d_call cdr3_aa cdr3_nt
. TRBJ1-2 TRBV25-1 . CASTATGGLEGYTF TGTGCCAGCACCGCCACCGGGGGACTCGAGGGCTACACCTTC
. TRBJ2-3 TRBV7-3 . CASSSSSSTDTQYF TGTGCCAGCAGCTCCTCTTCTAGCACAGATACGCAGTATTTT
few TRBJ2-7 TRBV11-2 TRBD1 CASSLLQGYEQYF TGTGCCAGCAGCTTATTACAGGGGTACGAGCAGTACTTC
few TRBJ1-2 TRBV7-2 TRBD1 CASSLDWTGVYGYTF TGTGCCAGCAGCCTCGACTGGACAGGGGTCTATGGCTACACCTTC
. TRBJ2-5 TRBV6-5 . CASSPTRSSTQYF TGTGCCAGCAGCCCTACCCGGTCTTCGACCCAGTACTTC
. TRBJ2-5 TRBV5-1 . CASSLGQQETQYF TGCGCCAGCAGCTTGGGACAGCAAGAGACCCAGTACTTC
. TRBJ1-5 TRBV19 . CATRGIGNSNQPQHF TGTGCCACAAGAGGGATAGGGAATAGCAATCAGCCCCAGCATTTT
. TRBJ2-1 TRBV7-9 . CASSKEGGNEQFF TGTGCCAGCAGTAAAGAGGGGGGGAATGAGCAGTTCTTC
once TRBJ1-2 TRBV4-1 . CASSQGTRKNYGYTF TGCGCCAGCAGCCAGGGGACACGCAAAAACTATGGCTACACCTTC
. TRBJ1-1 TRBV19 . CASRTGRGTEAFF TGTGCCAGTAGAACGGGTAGGGGCACTGAAGCTTTCTTT